The 20 T cell receptor beta chains listed next were all sequenced from one sample in a study of blood T cells in healthy people across ages. Using a J-beta primer mix together with a sample-barcoded 5' primer, a second PCR was run for roughly 7 to 11 cycles. TCRdb used MiXCR to reprocess the 5' RACE reads, holding one entry per CDR3 protein. The data show about 1.8 million distinct CDR3 sequences, about 50% seen once. What was sequenced was blood. The receptors come from a woman aged 40 to 49 in good health.

In its sample, this clonotype was seen a few times. This chain connects TRBV6-5 to TRBJ2-5; D perhaps matches TRBD2 (6 bases). Trimming pared 7 bases from V and 4 bases from J, leaving 19 bases between. This CDR3 region has 15 residues. The V gene's germline CDR1 is MNHEY and CDR2 SVGAGI. Here the CDR3 DNA reads TGTGCCAGCACTCTCCAGGTGGGGGGACGAGAGACCCAGTACTTC. It specifies CASTLQVGGRETQYF.

The genes are TRBV7-2 and TRBJ2-2; D is unresolved. CDR3 length: 16 residues. Germline V gene data show CDR1 as SGHTA and CDR2 as FQGNSA. V was pared by 1 base and J by 0 bases, with 9 bases between. DNA of the CDR3: TGTGCCAGCAGCTTAGAGCAGCCCGCGAACACCGGGGAGCTGTTTTTT. Protein sequence: CASSLEQPANTGELFF.

This clonotype was observed a few times. The rearrangement links TRBV6-5 to TRBJ2-7, with a tentative D call TRBD2 (6 bases). The germline CDR1 and CDR2 sequences are MNHEY and SVGAGI. The V and J ends lost 4 bases and 1 base respectively, with 14 bases between them. The CDR3 length is 15 residues. The CDR3 bases are TGTGCCAGCAGTTCTCGGGGGATTCGGTCCTACGAGCAGTACTTC. It encodes CASSSRGIRSYEQYF.

Remarks on this clonotype: At one boundary the junction diverges from the germline segment, which might be a read error. The V and J genes are TRBV6-5 and TRBJ1-2; 7 nucleotides agree with TRBD1. Germline CDR1 and CDR2: MNHEY and SVGAGI. The CDR3 has 15 residues. The chain's CDR3 is CAGSYSTGLIHGYTF. The DNA for the CDR3 is TGTGCCGGCAGTTACTCGACAGGGTTAATCCATGGCTACACCTTC.

V and J are TRBV11-2 and TRBJ2-7, with 13 bases fitting TRBD2. The CDR3 covers 16 residues. Per germline, CDR1 SGHAT and CDR2 FQNNGV. V shed 2 bases, J shed 3 bases, and the junction held 4 bases outside the gene matches. The CDR3: CASSLTGTSGVYEQYF. DNA for the CDR3: TGTGCCAGCAGCTTAACTGGGACTAGCGGGGTCTACGAGCAGTACTTC.

The rearrangement links TRBV4-1 to TRBJ2-6; D gene unclear. The CDR3 runs 15 residues. V lost 0 bases, J lost 4 bases, and 7 bases lay in between. Germline-derived CDR1 and CDR2 are MGHRA and YSYEKL. CDR3 protein: CASSQEGAGANVLTF. In DNA form, the CDR3 reads TGCGCCAGCAGCCAAGAGGGTGCGGGGGCCAACGTCCTGACTTTC.

This clonotype was seen more than once but under ten times. V gene TRBV29-1 combines with J gene TRBJ1-2; 7 bases match TRBD1. V gave up 3 bases and J gave up 3 bases; unmatched junction bases: 4. Germline V gene sequence: CDR1 SQVTM, CDR2 ANQGSEA. The CDR3 loop spans 13 amino acids. This CDR3 reads CSVEAGGDYGYTF. As DNA, the CDR3 is TGCAGCGTTGAGGCAGGGGGGGACTATGGCTACACCTTC.

This clonotype came up many times. The chain couples TRBV12-3 or TRBV12-4 to TRBJ1-2, with TRBD1 as a possible D gene (5 bases). Trimming shortened V by 1 base and J by 9 bases, and 9 bases separated the two germline ends. The CDR3 consists of 12 residues. The CDR3 region has the DNA TGTGCCAGCAGTTTAGGTCAGGGCAGCTACACCTTC. Translating it yields CASSLGQGSYTF.

For the CDR3, the DNA is TGTGCCAGCTCGGTCCACGGGGACGCTGGGGCCAACGTCCTGACTTTC. This codes for CASSVHGDAGANVLTF. The chain uses TRBV3-1 and TRBJ2-6; D may correspond to TRBD1 or TRBD2 (5 bases each). Germline V gene lookup returns CDR1 LGHDT and CDR2 YNNKEL (reference sequence). The CDR3 runs to 16 residues. Trimming cost V 8 bases and J 2 bases, with 16 bases left between them.

The rearrangement joins TRBV7-9 to TRBJ2-6; D not certain. This CDR3 has 16 amino acids. Germline-derived CDR1 and CDR2 are SEHNR and FQNEAQ (reference sequence). V lost 3 bases and J 4 bases, leaving 13 bases between the germline ends. CDR3 bases: TGTGCCAGCAGCTTTCGTCCAGGAGCGGGGGCCAACGTCCTGACTTTC. Its protein is CASSFRPGAGANVLTF.

With respect to this clonotype: Germline and junction disagree at one end, which may indicate a read error. The chain joins TRBV27 to TRBJ2-5; TRBD2 might be the D (7 bases). Germline V gene lookup returns CDR1 MNHEY and CDR2 SMNVEV (reference sequence). The CDR3 has 13 amino acids. CDR3 nucleotide sequence: TGTGCCAGCAAACGGGGGGCCCGAGAGACCCATTACTTC. This codes for CASKRGARETHYF.

This clonotype was recorded a few times. The chain combines TRBV25-1 with TRBJ2-4; 8 bases align to TRBD1. Germline values: CDR1 MGHDK, CDR2 SYGVNS. J lost 0 bases, V lost 4 bases, and 14 bases had no gene match. This CDR3 region has 19 residues. CDR3 coding DNA: TGTGCCAGCAGTGCATACTCACTCGGACAGGGACTAGCCAAAAACATTCAGTACTTC. It encodes CASSAYSLGQGLAKNIQYF.

In this sample, this clonotype turned up a few times. This chain links TRBV6-1 with TRBJ1-2; D unresolved. Germline V gene data show CDR1 as MNHNS and CDR2 as SASEGT. V was shortened by 3 bases and J by 4 bases, with 9 bases between the two germline ends. The CDR3 totals 13 residues. The CDR3 loop reads CASSDRGFYGYTF. CDR3 in DNA: TGTGCCAGCAGTGATCGGGGTTTCTATGGCTACACCTTC.

The chain recombines TRBV7-2 with TRBJ1-5; D is undetermined. V lost 5 bases and J 5 bases, leaving 13 bases between the germline ends. This CDR3 has 14 amino acids. The germline gives CDR1 SGHTA, CDR2 FQGNSA. The CDR3 loop reads CASSPPGDYQPQHF. The CDR3 bases are TGTGCCAGCAGCCCTCCCGGAGACTATCAGCCCCAGCATTTT. Complete variable domain (other parts from reference TRBV7-2 and TRBJ1-5): GAGVSQSPSNKVTEKGKDVELRCDPISGHTALYWYRQSLGQGLEFLIYFQGNSAPDKSGLPSDRFSAERTGGSVSTLTIQRTQQEDSAVYLCASSPPGDYQPQHFGDGTRLSIL.

The chain joins TRBV12-3 or TRBV12-4 to TRBJ2-4; D is tentatively TRBD1 or TRBD2 (6 bases each). The length of the CDR3 is 14 residues. Trimming cost V 1 base and J 13 bases, with 17 bases left between them. CDR3 amino acids: CASSLVGGQGQQYF. The DNA for the CDR3 is TGTGCCAGCAGTTTAGTTGGGGGGCAGGGCCAGCAGTACTTC.

This chain joins TRBV11-2 and TRBJ2-1; D might be TRBD1 or TRBD2, each matching 6 bases. CDR1 is SGHAT and CDR2 is FQNNGV in the germline V gene. The CDR3 spans 15 residues. Trimming cost V 3 bases and J 4 bases, with 13 bases left between them. CDR3 amino acids: CASSFGGGFYNEQFF. In DNA form, the CDR3 reads TGTGCCAGCAGCTTTGGAGGGGGGTTTTACAATGAGCAGTTCTTC. Complete variable domain (other parts from reference TRBV11-2 and TRBJ2-1): EAGVAQSPRYKIIEKRQSVAFWCNPISGHATLYWYQQILGQGPKLLIQFQNNGVVDDSQLPKDRFSAERLKGVDSTLKIQPAKLEDSAVYLCASSFGGGFYNEQFFGPGTRLTVL.

This chain links TRBV7-9 with TRBJ1-2; D is unresolved. The CDR3 loop spans 15 amino acids. The germline gives CDR1 SEHNR, CDR2 FQNEAQ (reference sequence). Trimming took off 5 bases at V and 2 bases at J, with 15 bases between the two ends. The CDR3 region is CASSHRTELNYGYTF. CDR3 DNA sequence: TGTGCCAGCAGCCACCGGACCGAATTGAACTATGGCTACACCTTC.

The chain joins TRBV18 to TRBJ2-5; 9 nucleotides match TRBD2. Looked up from germline, CDR1 is KGHSH and CDR2 is LQKENI. V shed 9 bases, J shed 1 base, and the junction held 6 bases outside the gene matches. The CDR3 contains 14 residues. The CDR3 spells CASGLAGIQETQYF. The DNA of the CDR3 is TGTGCCAGTGGGCTAGCGGGGATCCAAGAGACCCAGTACTTC. The full variable domain, completed using reference TRBV18 and TRBJ2-5, is NAGVMQNPRHLVRRRGQEARLRCSPMKGHSHVYWYRQLPEEGLKFMVYLQKENIIDESGMPKERFSAEFPKEGPSILRIQQVVRGDSAAYFCASGLAGIQETQYFGPGTRLLVL.

The sample holds one count of this clonotype. The chain couples TRBV11-2 to TRBJ2-1; tentatively, D is TRBD1 (6 bases). There are 15 residues in the CDR3. In germline, CDR1 is SGHAT, CDR2 FQNNGV. The V gene lost 3 bases and the J gene lost 5 bases, with 14 bases spanning the gap. CDR3 in amino acids: CASSLTVGANNEQFF. Written as DNA, the CDR3 is TGTGCCAGCAGCTTGACCGTGGGGGCAAACAATGAGCAGTTCTTC.

This clonotype was picked up a small number of times. V gene TRBV7-3 combines with J gene TRBJ2-1; 9 nucleotides agree with TRBD1. The CDR3 runs 16 residues. Germline V gene data show CDR1 as SGHTA and CDR2 as FQGTGA. V was pared by 5 bases and J by 7 bases, with 12 bases of the junction left unmatched. CDR3 residues: CASSRIPGQGGNEQFF. CDR3 DNA sequence: TGTGCCAGCAGCCGTATTCCGGGACAGGGAGGGAATGAGCAGTTCTTC.